This TCR beta chain comes out of a study of T cells after yellow fever vaccination. Looking at the study overall: Investigators sorted EM, EMRA, CM and Tscm memory subsets, relying on CD3, CD45RA, CCR7 and CD95. Study findings and constraints: Nearly all vaccine-responding clonotypes were undetectable in sorted memory subsets on day 0. The booster response re-showed most primary clones: 95% to 96% CD4, approximately 90% CD8.

In making TCR cDNA, 5'RACE template switching added a universal primer site and UMIs to it. TCRdb re-derived calls from the 5' RACE reads in MiXCR, one entry per CDR3 protein. The sample holds about 58,000 distinct CDR3 sequences, approximately 6% seen once. In its sample, this clonotype was seen many times. The CDR3 spans 12 residues. The germline gives CDR1 MGHRA, CDR2 YSYEKL. V lost 1 base, J lost 9 bases, and 7 bases lay in between. The chain has TRBV4-1 and TRBJ2-1; the D is unclear. The TCR was taken from a man aged 18 to 30 who received the YFV17D yellow fever vaccine. The specimen was PBMCs, either bulk or a sorted T-cell subset (CD4+, CD8+, memory, or dextramer-sorted; not recorded which), collected on the day of the yellow fever booster vaccination. Here the CDR3 DNA reads TGCGCCAGCAGCCAAGTGGTGGGTGAGCAGTTCTTC. This gives the protein CASSQVVGEQFF.